The present T cell receptor beta chain was sequenced within a study of T-cell memory formation after mild COVID-19. Overall study context: TCR clusters were mostly donor specific. Points from the study as a whole: Clonal second-wave expansions that peaked on day 37 had unconfirmed SARS-CoV-2 specificity. Day 15 to 85 contractors were CD4/CD8 balanced; later expanders leaned CD4+.

This CDR3 comprises 17 residues. V trimming: 4 bases; J trimming: 5 bases; junction bases outside the gene matches: 8. On this clonotype: The antigen is not known.

From 5'RACE with constant-segment primers came TCR alpha and TCR beta cDNA libraries that carried sample barcodes and UMIs. TCRdb re-called the 5' RACE reads with MiXCR, one entry per CDR3 protein. Counted here are roughly 600,000 distinct CDR3 sequences, about a sixth occurring once; the ten biggest clones make up around 13%. The sample consisted of PBMCs or a T cell subset sorted from them (not recorded which). The chain employs TRBV12-3 or TRBV12-4 and TRBJ2-5; 15 bases align to TRBD2. The sequence was collected from an adult woman who had mild COVID-19 (a few samples of this study predate the infection). Cell type and time point are not known. DNA for the CDR3: TGTGCCAGCAGTTCAGGACTAGCGGGAGGGCCGTACGAGACCCAGTACTTC. It translates to CASSSGLAGGPYETQYF.